This T cell receptor (beta chain) was captured in a study of T cell repertoires in cytomegalovirus infection. For the study at large: Evidence of both CMV infection and a matching HLA type came from public TCR beta signatures. General study points: HLA-C-restricted CMV-specific TCR beta clonotypes prevailed in the ex vivo response. Carriage of CMV together with the relevant HLA was identifiable through cumulative public TCR beta family frequency.

With regard to this clonotype: Its antigen remains unknown.

Deletions cut 4 bases from V and 4 bases from J, with 16 bases between. This CDR3 has 15 amino acids. Germline lookup yields CDR1 SGHVT and CDR2 SQSDAQ. MiXCR, applied by TCRdb to the reads, yields one record per CDR3 protein. The sample shows fewer than 650,000 distinct CDR3 sequences, over 35% of them seen only once. This sequence joins TRBV7-4 and TRBJ1-2, with a possible D match to TRBD1 (5 bases). This specimen was cultured PBMCs, taken from culture after CMV antigen stimulation. The clonotype was recovered from a human donor in good health (CMV status not recorded). Some clones in this sample may be carry-over from other donors' samples. The CDR3 is CASSSGLEPIYGYTF. As DNA, the CDR3 is TGTGCCAGCAGCTCGGGGCTAGAGCCCATCTATGGCTACACCTTC. The full variable domain, completed using reference TRBV7-4 and TRBJ1-2, is GAGVSQSPRYKVAKRGRDVALRCDSISGHVTLYWYRQTLGQGSEVLTYSQSDAQRDKSGRPSGRFSAERPERSVSTLKIQRTEQGDSAVYLCASSSGLEPIYGYTFGSGTRLTVV.